The following is a T cell receptor beta chain sequence with its context. The antigen is unknown. Each CDR3 protein is one row after TCRdb ran MiXCR on the 5' RACE reads. The table lists 45,000 to 65,000 distinct CDR3 sequences, more than 8% of them singletons. This specimen comes from a study of T-cell memory formation after mild COVID-19. Overall study results and limits: Confirmation was lacking for SARS-CoV-2 specificity of second-wave clones that peaked on day 37.

The CDR3 has 14 residues. Per the germline V gene, CDR1 is SGHRS and CDR2 is YFSETQ. V was cut by 3 bases and J by 5 bases, with 11 bases left in between. Sequences were obtained from PBMCs or a T cell subset sorted from them (not recorded which). The J gene is TRBJ1-4, the V gene TRBV5-1, with D unclear. The sequence was collected from a young man who had mild COVID-19 (a few samples of this study predate the infection). Cell type and time point are not known. For the CDR3, the DNA is TGCGCCAGCAGCTCGGCCTTGGGGAATGAAAAACTGTTTTTT. This codes for CASSSALGNEKLFF.